A single sample gave rise to the 27 T cell receptor beta chains below, sequenced in a study of shared clonotypes between healthy human individuals. The data were produced by immunoSEQ multiplex PCR, yet TCRdb's version contains in-frame clones alone and is incomplete. The sample has nearly 750,000 clones; 72% are singletons. The sample consisted of memory CD4+ T cells sorted from blood. Specified subset: CD45RA-negative fraction. The receptors were sampled from a woman aged 25 to 39 in good health.

The V call is TRBV18, the J call TRBJ2-2, with 7 nucleotides matching TRBD2. V was clipped by 3 bases and J by 7 bases; unmatched bases: 2. The germline V gene has CDR1 KGHSH and CDR2 LQKENI. This CDR3 is built from 13 residues. CDR3 sequence reads: CASSPKRGGELFF. The DNA for the CDR3 is TGTGCCAGCTCACCGAAGCGGGGCGGGGAGCTGTTTTTT.

There are a few counts of this clone. The sample has other DNA sequences that encode this CDR3 too. This sequence joins TRBV5-1 and TRBJ1-1; TRBD1 is a possible D gene (5 bases). The CDR3 contains 14 residues. CDR1 and CDR2 from the germline V gene are SGHRS and YFSETQ. V was shortened by 4 bases and J by 1 base, with 11 bases between the two germline ends. As DNA, the CDR3 is TGCGCCAGCAGCCTTGGGACGGAGAACACTGAAGCTTTCTTT. Amino acid sequence: CASSLGTENTEAFF. Variable domain in full (rest from reference TRBV5-1 and TRBJ1-1): KAGVTQTPRYLIKTRGQQVTLSCSPISGHRSVSWYQQTPGQGLQFLFEYFSETQRNKGNFPGRFSGRQFSNSRSEMNVSTLELGDSALYLCASSLGTENTEAFFGQGTRLTVV.

The genes are TRBV9 and TRBJ2-5, with 9 bases fitting TRBD2. Germline lookup yields CDR1 SGDLS and CDR2 YYNGEE. J lost 5 bases, V lost 1 base, and 15 bases had no gene match. The CDR3 runs 18 residues. The CDR3: CASSVTVAGGPLGETQYF. For the CDR3, the DNA is TGTGCCAGCAGCGTAACGGTCGCGGGAGGGCCTTTAGGCGAGACCCAGTACTTC.

The rearrangement uses TRBV19 and TRBJ1-1, with D perhaps TRBD1 (6 bases). The CDR3 length is 15 residues. The ends were cut back, 5 bases at V and 9 bases at J, with 22 bases in the middle. CDR1 is LNHDA and CDR2 is SQIVND in the germline V gene (reference sequence). CDR3 DNA sequence: TGTGCCAGTAGTGCCCGGACAGCGGAGCGAGGTAAAGCTTTCTTT. Translation gives CASSARTAERGKAFF.

The table lists this clone with many counts. The same CDR3 arises from other DNA sequences in this sample as well. CDR3 region: CASSFSQGPYEQYF. DNA of the CDR3: TGTGCCAGCAGTTTTTCACAGGGTCCCTACGAGCAGTACTTC. The chain couples TRBV27 to TRBJ2-7; possible D gene TRBD1, 6 bases. V dropped 3 bases and J dropped 2 bases, with 11 bases sitting between them. Germline V gives CDR1 MNHEY, CDR2 SMNVEV (reference sequence). CDR3 length equals 14 residues.

As for this clone: Additional DNA sequences in this sample encode the identical CDR3. This chain connects TRBV5-1 to TRBJ1-2; D is unresolved. Trimming took off 0 bases at V and 3 bases at J, with 6 bases between the two ends. Germline lookup yields CDR1 SGHRS and CDR2 YFSETQ. There are 13 residues in the CDR3. The CDR3 coding sequence is TGCGCCAGCAGCTTGGTGGCAGACTATGGCTACACCTTC. It translates to CASSLVADYGYTF. Supplemented by reference TRBV5-1 and TRBJ1-2, the full variable domain reads KAGVTQTPRYLIKTRGQQVTLSCSPISGHRSVSWYQQTPGQGLQFLFEYFSETQRNKGNFPGRFSGRQFSNSRSEMNVSTLELGDSALYLCASSLVADYGYTFGSGTRLTVV.

The rearrangement uses TRBV5-4 and TRBJ2-1; 14 bases match TRBD2. V lost 3 bases to trimming and J lost 10 bases; unmatched junction nucleotides: 9. Germline-derived CDR1 and CDR2 are SGHNT and YYREEE (reference sequence). The CDR3 contains 16 residues. The CDR3 DNA reads TGTGCCAGCAGCTGGGGGACTAGCGGGAGATGGACGGAGCAGTTCTTC. It specifies CASSWGTSGRWTEQFF.

This clone was observed a handful of times. J is TRBJ1-3 and V is TRBV7-9; D is perhaps TRBD1 (5 bases). Per germline, CDR1 SEHNR and CDR2 FQNEAQ (reference sequence). There are 13 residues in the CDR3. With 3 bases removed from V and 4 bases from J, the gap between germline ends came to 7 bases. The CDR3 DNA reads TGTGCCAGCAGCTTTCAGGGAGGAAACACCATATATTTT. As protein: CASSFQGGNTIYF.

The chain has TRBV5-1 and TRBJ2-1, with 9 positions matching TRBD1. J was trimmed by 10 bases and V by 3 bases; bases with no gene match: 14. CDR1 SGHRS and CDR2 YFSETQ come from the germline V gene. The CDR3 extends over 16 amino acids. The CDR3 sequence: CASSSAPGQGIGEQFF. The DNA of the CDR3 is TGCGCCAGCAGCTCCGCTCCGGGACAGGGAATCGGCGAGCAGTTCTTC.

The genes are TRBV15 and TRBJ1-4; D may be TRBD1 (5 bases). Trimming removed 0 bases at V and 10 bases at J, with 9 bases between. Per the germline V gene, CDR1 is LNHNV and CDR2 is YYDKDF (reference sequence). The CDR3 totals 13 residues. As DNA, the CDR3 is TGTGCCACCAGCAGAGAGAGAAGGGGAAAACTGTTTTTT. Translation: CATSRERRGKLFF. Supplemented by reference TRBV15 and TRBJ1-4, the full variable domain reads DAMVIQNPRYQVTQFGKPVTLSCSQTLNHNVMYWYQQKSSQAPKLLFHYYDKDFNNEADTPDNFQSRRPNTSFCFLDIRSPGLGDTAMYLCATSRERRGKLFFGSGTQLSVL.

The CDR3 protein is CASSLVAGTNTEAFF. The CDR3 DNA reads as TGTGCCAGCAGCTTAGTGGCGGGGACGAACACTGAAGCTTTCTTT. The V and J genes are TRBV7-3 and TRBJ1-1, with D perhaps TRBD1 (5 bases). CDR3 size: 15 residues. Germline lookup yields CDR1 SGHTA and CDR2 FQGTGA. The germline V and J ends were trimmed by 2 bases and 1 base, with 11 bases remaining between them.

The chain combines TRBV7-9 with TRBJ2-7, with D perhaps matching TRBD2 (5 bases). The V gene's germline CDR1 is SEHNR and CDR2 FQNEAQ (reference sequence). V was cut by 2 bases and J by 5 bases, with 13 bases left in between. The CDR3 has 14 amino acids. The CDR3: CASSLTTLADEQYF. Here the CDR3 DNA reads TGTGCCAGCAGCTTAACAACCCTAGCTGACGAGCAGTACTTC.

V is TRBV11-2 and J is TRBJ1-5; 7 positions match TRBD1. V shed 5 bases and J 8 bases; nucleotides not matched to a gene: 6. Per the germline V gene, CDR1 is SGHAT and CDR2 is FQNNGV. The CDR3 loop spans 13 amino acids. The CDR3 sequence is CASSRDREEPQHF. As DNA, the CDR3 is TGTGCCAGCAGCAGAGACAGGGAGGAGCCCCAGCATTTT.

This chain links TRBV27 with TRBJ1-5, with 7 bases lining up with TRBD1. With V trimmed by 7 bases and J by 4 bases, 10 bases remained unmatched. Per the germline V gene, CDR1 is MNHEY and CDR2 is SMNVEV (reference sequence). The CDR3 has 15 amino acids. The CDR3 sequence is CASKGEGAVNQPQHF. The CDR3, as DNA: TGTGCCAGCAAGGGGGAGGGGGCTGTGAATCAGCCCCAGCATTTT.

The rearrangement uses TRBV7-6 and TRBJ2-3; 13 bases align to TRBD2. CDR3 length: 14 residues. CDR1 is SGHVS and CDR2 is FNYEAQ in the germline V gene. The V segment lost 5 bases and the J segment 6 bases; nucleotides outside the gene matches: 2. CDR3 nucleotide sequence: TGTGCCAGCAGCCGGACTAGCGGGAGCGATACGCAGTATTTT. Encoded protein: CASSRTSGSDTQYF.

This chain connects TRBV29-1 to TRBJ2-5; perhaps TRBD2 as D (5 bases). The germline V and J ends were trimmed by 6 bases and 5 bases, with 16 bases remaining between them. The CDR3 is 13 residues long. Germline V gene sequence: CDR1 SQVTM, CDR2 ANQGSEA. Here the CDR3 reads CSVVVLAGETQYF. The CDR3 DNA reads TGCAGCGTGGTGGTTCTAGCCGGGGAGACCCAGTACTTC.

The chain links TRBV27 to TRBJ1-4; 7 bases map to TRBD1. V shed 2 bases, J shed 0 bases, and the junction held 0 bases outside the gene matches. The CDR3 loop spans 15 amino acids. The germline gives CDR1 MNHEY, CDR2 SMNVEV (reference sequence). The CDR3: CASSLQGATNEKLFF. The CDR3, as DNA: TGTGCCAGCAGTTTACAGGGGGCAACTAATGAAAAACTGTTTTTT.

The chain carries TRBV25-1 and TRBJ1-1; perhaps TRBD1 as D (5 bases). Trimming removed 1 base at V and 6 bases at J, with 12 bases between. The length of the CDR3 is 14 residues. Looked up from germline, CDR1 is MGHDK and CDR2 is SYGVNS. The CDR3 DNA follows: TGTGCCAGCAGTGAATCGAGGGGTTTGTCTGAAGCTTTCTTT. Its protein is CASSESRGLSEAFF. The full variable domain, completed using reference TRBV25-1 and TRBJ1-1, is EADIYQTPRYLVIGTGKKITLECSQTMGHDKMYWYQQDPGMELHLIHYSYGVNSTEKGDLSSESTVSRIRTEHFPLTLESARPSHTSQYLCASSESRGLSEAFFGQGTRLTVV.

This clone has more than one count but fewer than ten. The V gene is TRBV9, the J gene TRBJ2-2; 13 nucleotides agree with TRBD2. Looked up from germline, CDR1 is SGDLS and CDR2 is YYNGEE. V was clipped by 2 bases and J by 6 bases; unmatched bases: 4. This CDR3 contains 16 residues. CDR3 residues: CASSVKLAGGPGELFF. For the CDR3, the DNA is TGTGCCAGCAGCGTCAAACTAGCGGGAGGGCCCGGGGAGCTGTTTTTT.

Comments on this clone: The sample holds other DNA sequences that translate to the same CDR3. This chain connects TRBV28 to TRBJ2-5; D is unclear. Germline assignment: CDR1 MDHEN and CDR2 SYDVKM. This CDR3 comprises 13 residues. V lost 4 bases and J lost 1, with 7 bases in between. CDR3: CASSSSSQETQYF. The CDR3 DNA is TGTGCCAGCAGTTCCTCTTCCCAAGAGACCCAGTACTTC.

This chain joins TRBV28 and TRBJ2-1, with D possibly TRBD2 on 5 matching bases. CDR1 and CDR2 (germline): MDHEN, SYDVKM. There are 15 residues in the CDR3. Trimming cost V 4 bases and J 3 bases, with 13 bases left between them. The chain's CDR3 is CASSSPADLYNEQFF. The CDR3 coding sequence is TGTGCCAGCAGTTCCCCAGCGGACCTCTACAATGAGCAGTTCTTC.

This rearrangement joins TRBV29-1 to TRBJ2-7, with 12 bases matching TRBD2. Unmatched junction bases numbered 24, after V lost 7 bases and J lost 2 bases. Germline loops: CDR1 SQVTM, CDR2 ANQGSEA. The CDR3 extends over 20 amino acids. In nucleotides, the CDR3 is TGCAGCGGGGAAGAAGGGAAATGGCTAGCGGGAGGGCCCAACCCCTACGAGCAGTACTTC. Its protein is CSGEEGKWLAGGPNPYEQYF.

In regard to this clone: This may come from a read error, since a much larger clone is one base off. Additional DNA sequences in this sample encode the identical CDR3. This chain uses TRBV5-1 with TRBJ2-1; 9 bases agree with TRBD2. The CDR3 extends over 15 amino acids. CDR1 is SGHRS, CDR2 YFSETQ, per germline. Trimming cost V 2 bases and J 3 bases; bases outside gene matches: 3. CDR3 protein: CASSLSTSGYNEQFF. CDR3 in DNA: TGCGCCAGCAGCTTATCGACTAGCGGCTACAATGAGCAGTTCTTC.

The CDR3 spells CASSSLPGTGQEKLFF. DNA of the CDR3: TGTGCCAGCAGCTCGCTCCCCGGGACAGGGCAAGAAAAACTGTTTTTT. The rearrangement links TRBV7-6 to TRBJ1-4; 9 bases map to TRBD1. Germline V gives CDR1 SGHVS, CDR2 FNYEAQ. The CDR3 is 16 amino acids. V shed 4 bases and J 8 bases; nucleotides not matched to a gene: 11.

This clone was counted between two and nine times. The rearrangement uses TRBV6-1 and TRBJ1-5, with D possibly being TRBD1 (6 bases). The CDR3 has 15 residues. Trimming pared 7 bases from V and 3 bases from J, leaving 16 bases between. CDR1 and CDR2 (germline): MNHNS, SASEGT. CDR3 coding DNA: TGTGCCAGCATCTACCCCGGGACACTCAATCAGCCCCAGCATTTT. Its protein product is CASIYPGTLNQPQHF.

This clone has just one count. In DNA, the CDR3 is TGTGCCAGCAGTTTAAAAGGGAAATTCTACGAGCAGTACTTC. It codes for CASSLKGKFYEQYF. The chain carries TRBV27 and TRBJ2-7; no clear D. Germline CDR1 and CDR2: MNHEY and SMNVEV (reference sequence). V lost 2 bases and J 3 bases, leaving 11 bases between the germline ends. CDR3 length: 14 amino acids.

The rearrangement uses TRBV5-4 and TRBJ2-1; D is perhaps TRBD2 (6 bases). V was pared by 4 bases and J by 8 bases, with 16 bases between. The CDR3 runs to 14 residues. The germline gives CDR1 SGHNT, CDR2 YYREEE (reference sequence). This chain's CDR3 is CASSQTPASDEQFF. The CDR3 nucleotides read TGTGCCAGCAGCCAAACACCAGCTAGCGATGAGCAGTTCTTC.